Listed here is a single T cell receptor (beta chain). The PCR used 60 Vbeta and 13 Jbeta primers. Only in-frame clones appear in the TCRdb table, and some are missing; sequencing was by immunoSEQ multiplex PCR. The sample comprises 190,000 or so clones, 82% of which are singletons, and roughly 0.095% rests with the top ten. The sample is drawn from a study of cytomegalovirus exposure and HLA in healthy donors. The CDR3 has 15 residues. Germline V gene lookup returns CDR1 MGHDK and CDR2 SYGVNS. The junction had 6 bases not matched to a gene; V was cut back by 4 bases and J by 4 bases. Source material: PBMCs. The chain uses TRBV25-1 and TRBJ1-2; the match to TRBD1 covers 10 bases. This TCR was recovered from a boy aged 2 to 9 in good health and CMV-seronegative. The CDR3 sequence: CASSALGQGSYGYTF. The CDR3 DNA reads TGTGCCAGCAGTGCCCTGGGACAGGGGAGCTATGGCTACACCTTC.